The 5 T cell receptor beta chains presented below share a single source sample, sequenced in a study of T cell changes during pregnancy in multiple sclerosis (dated by TCRdb to between 2018 and 2021). Libraries were made using the immunoSEQ multiplex PCR assay. Entries here come from immuneACCESS through TCRdb and include only in-frame sequences with V and J called. Some clones fail to appear in such tables; in the studies checked, an unresolved V gene covers under half of the shortfall, and the cause of the remainder is unknown. In all, the sample holds tens of thousands of clones, and 75% to 90% of those were seen once. Of the sample, approximately 8% is held by the ten largest clones. The sequenced sample was CD8+ T cells from peripheral blood mononuclear cells, obtained in the first trimester of pregnancy. These receptor sequences come from a female donor in good health, enrolled as a control in a pregnancy study.

This chain connects TRBV10-3 to TRBJ1-5, with 11 positions matching TRBD1. The CDR3 spans 16 residues. The germline V gene encodes CDR1 ENHRY and CDR2 SYGVKD. V lost 0 bases, J lost 5 bases, and 3 bases stayed unmatched. CDR3 region: CAISESGQGVHQPQHF. CDR3 coding DNA: TGTGCCATCAGTGAGTCGGGACAGGGGGTGCATCAGCCCCAGCATTTT.

The gene calls are TRBV13 and TRBJ2-6; 7 nucleotides match TRBD2. Germline V gene lookup returns CDR1 PRHDT and CDR2 FYEKMQ (reference sequence). With 3 bases clipped from V and 7 bases from J, the junction kept 12 bases outside the gene matches. This CDR3 region has 17 residues. The CDR3 DNA reads TGTGCCAGCAGCTTTAGTTCTGGGACGGGGGGTGCCAACGTCCTGACTTTC. It is translated as CASSFSSGTGGANVLTF.

This sequence joins TRBV30 and TRBJ2-7; D possibly corresponds to TRBD2 (6 bases). This CDR3 has 13 residues. Trimming left V 4 bases short and J 5 bases short, with 15 bases between. Germline values: CDR1 GTSNPN, CDR2 SVGIG (reference sequence). The CDR3 loop reads CAWTSGTADEQYF. The DNA for the CDR3 is TGTGCCTGGACTTCTGGGACTGCAGACGAGCAGTACTTC.

The rearrangement links TRBV7-9 to TRBJ1-2; 7 bases line up with TRBD1. Germline V lookup: CDR1 SEHNR, CDR2 FQNEAQ (reference sequence). CDR3 length: 17 residues. With 0 bases clipped from V and 2 bases from J, the junction kept 9 bases outside the gene matches. CDR3 in DNA: TGTGCCAGCAGCTTAGCGTCTCCAAGGGGGCTCAACTATGGCTACACCTTC. Amino acid sequence: CASSLASPRGLNYGYTF.

The chain joins TRBV5-4 to TRBJ1-2, with D unclear. The CDR3 has 13 amino acids. The germline V gene encodes CDR1 SGHNT and CDR2 YYREEE (reference sequence). Trimming stripped 0 bases from V and 4 bases from J, with 7 bases between. This CDR3 reads CASSLVSSYGYTF. The CDR3 coding sequence is TGTGCCAGCAGCTTGGTCAGTTCCTATGGCTACACCTTC.